The clone carrying this TCR beta chain appeared once. These data originate in a study of T cell changes during pregnancy in multiple sclerosis. CDR3 length: 21 residues. V was shortened by 6 bases and J by 1 base, with 28 bases between the two germline ends. Germline CDR1 LNHDA, CDR2 SQIVND (reference sequence). This table comes from immunoSEQ multiplex PCR, and its TCRdb copy is limited to in-frame clones, with some not included. This sample has about 77,000 clones, with roughly 91% found just once. This receptor was identified in a female donor in good health, enrolled as a control in a pregnancy study. The specimen was peripheral blood, collected after pregnancy. The V and J genes are TRBV19 and TRBJ2-6; D perhaps matches TRBD2 (6 bases). In DNA form, the CDR3 reads TGTGCCAGTAGCCAAAACCCGTACGGGGGATCTGGTCCATCTGGGGCCAACGTCCTGACTTTC. Translated, it gives CASSQNPYGGSGPSGANVLTF.